The T cell receptor beta chain under discussion was sequenced for a study of sequential checkpoint blockade in melanoma. The CDR3 totals 12 residues. V was clipped by 0 bases and J by 6 bases, with 6 bases between them. Germline V lookup: CDR1 LGHNA, CDR2 YSLEER. This clone was picked up a small number of times. Sample treatment: randomized to nivolumab then ipilimumab (arm A) or the reverse (arm B). Measured with immunoSEQ multiplex PCR; TCRdb has only the in-frame clones, and not every one. Here the sample spans roughly 10,000 clones, roughly 60% being singletons. The genes are TRBV4-3 and TRBJ2-7; the D gene is possibly TRBD1 (5 bases). This TCR was recovered from a human donor with melanoma. The sequences come from CD8+ T cells sorted from blood (inferred from file names), collected from a patient given nivolumab and ipilimumab in sequence. CDR3 sequence (DNA): TGCGCCAGCAGCCAAGACAGGGTCGAGCAGTACTTC. Its protein product is CASSQDRVEQYF.